Presented here are 15 T cell receptor beta chains from one specimen sequenced in a study of blood T cell repertoires in COVID-19. Measured with immunoSEQ multiplex PCR; TCRdb has only the in-frame clones, and not every one. The sample has around 220,000 clones, about 84% seen once. Sequenced material: peripheral blood. Source of these receptors: a woman aged 80 or older with COVID-19, enrolled during active disease.

DNA of the CDR3: TGTGCCAGCAGCTTGGGGGACAGGTCGTTCTTC. Translating gives CASSLGDRSFF. This chain links TRBV5-6 with TRBJ2-1, with 8 nucleotides matching TRBD1. The germline V gene has CDR1 SGHDT and CDR2 YYEEEE. Trimming removed 0 bases from V and 15 bases from J; junction bases left unmatched: 2. CDR3 length: 11 amino acids.

The chain links TRBV2 to TRBJ2-2; D is perhaps TRBD2 (5 bases). This CDR3 has 15 amino acids. Germline loops: CDR1 SNHLY, CDR2 FYNNEI. Trimming took 3 bases from V and 1 from J, leaving 9 bases between them. In nucleotides, the CDR3 is TGTGCCAGCAGTGATCCGGCGGGGAACACCGGGGAGCTGTTTTTT. As protein: CASSDPAGNTGELFF.

The J gene is TRBJ1-1, the V gene TRBV5-1; 9 bases match TRBD1. V trimming: 0 bases; J trimming: 11 bases; junction bases outside the gene matches: 8. Germline V gene data show CDR1 as SGHRS and CDR2 as YFSETQ. CDR3 length: 14 amino acids. CDR3 region: CASSLGQGEVRAFF. CDR3 coding DNA: TGCGCCAGCAGCTTGGGACAGGGGGAGGTGAGGGCTTTCTTT.

The gene calls are TRBV10-3 and TRBJ1-2; maybe TRBD1 (6 bases). The V end was cut by 6 bases, the J end by 8 bases, with 22 bases between. Germline V gene data show CDR1 as ENHRY and CDR2 as SYGVKD. The CDR3 is made up of 15 amino acids. In DNA, the CDR3 is TGTGCCATCAGGAGGACAGAGAGGAGATTTGGGGGCTACACCTTC. It encodes CAIRRTERRFGGYTF.

The chain employs TRBV6-4 and TRBJ1-1; D may be TRBD1 (6 bases). The V and J ends lost 4 bases and 1 base respectively, with 10 bases between them. Germline-derived CDR1 and CDR2 are MRHNA and SNTAGT. This CDR3 has 14 amino acids. CDR3 sequence reads: CASSAQGSNTEAFF. In DNA form, the CDR3 reads TGTGCCAGCAGTGCCCAGGGGTCGAACACTGAAGCTTTCTTT.

The chain combines TRBV29-1 with TRBJ2-3; D is undetermined. Trimming removed 7 bases at V and 4 bases at J, with 12 bases between. The V gene's germline CDR1 is SQVTM and CDR2 ANQGSEA. The CDR3 spans 12 residues. As DNA, the CDR3 is TGCAGCGCCCCGGTGCAAGCAGATACGCAGTATTTT. This encodes CSAPVQADTQYF.

This clone was counted a few times. The chain employs TRBV19 and TRBJ1-6, with 11 nucleotides matching TRBD1. This CDR3 region has 16 residues. From germline, CDR1 is LNHDA and CDR2 SQIVND (reference sequence). J was trimmed by 7 bases and V by 5 bases; bases with no gene match: 7. CDR3 in amino acids: CASSSRRDRGNSPLHF. As DNA, the CDR3 is TGTGCCAGTAGTTCTAGACGGGACAGGGGGAATTCACCCCTCCACTTT.

This clone has just a few counts. The chain employs TRBV11-2 and TRBJ1-1; the match to TRBD1 covers 10 bases. CDR1 and CDR2 from the germline V gene are SGHAT and FQNNGV. This CDR3 contains 15 residues. J was trimmed by 3 bases and V by 5 bases; bases with no gene match: 6. This chain's CDR3 is CASSPWTGGDTEAFF. For the CDR3, the DNA is TGTGCCAGCAGCCCTTGGACAGGGGGGGACACTGAAGCTTTCTTT.

The chain joins TRBV6-5 to TRBJ1-1, with D possibly matching TRBD1 (6 bases). V was trimmed by 7 bases and J by 1 base, leaving 13 bases between them. The CDR3 sequence is 14 residues long. Germline CDR1 and CDR2: MNHEY and SVGAGI. DNA of the CDR3: TGTGCCAGCAACCCAGGGGCCACGAACACTGAAGCTTTCTTT. Translated, it gives CASNPGATNTEAFF.

The chain links TRBV10-3 to TRBJ2-1, with TRBD2 identical over 9 bases. J gave up 4 bases and V 7 bases, and 5 bases lay outside the gene matches. The CDR3 totals 14 residues. Germline V gene lookup returns CDR1 ENHRY and CDR2 SYGVKD. For the CDR3, the DNA is TGTGCCATCAACCCTAGCGGGGAATACAATGAGCAGTTCTTC. It translates to CAINPSGEYNEQFF.

The V call is TRBV5-1, the J call TRBJ2-7; D might be TRBD2 (5 bases). V was pared by 7 bases and J by 1 base, with 12 bases between. Germline V lookup: CDR1 SGHRS, CDR2 YFSETQ. The CDR3 is made up of 13 amino acids. CDR3 nucleotides: TGCGCCAGCCGGACGGACTCATCCTACGAGCAGTACTTC. This encodes CASRTDSSYEQYF.

This chain links TRBV6-5 with TRBJ1-2; perhaps TRBD1 as D (6 bases). This CDR3 has 15 amino acids. Trimming took off 6 bases at V and 8 bases at J, with 22 bases between the two ends. Per germline, CDR1 MNHEY and CDR2 SVGAGI. The CDR3 nucleotides are TGTGCCAGCAGCGTAGGACAGCTCCCCCGACGGGGCTACACCTTC. Translation gives CASSVGQLPRRGYTF.

The chain is built from TRBV28 and TRBJ1-5, with TRBD1 matching 9 bases. The CDR3 is made up of 14 amino acids. Germline lookup yields CDR1 MDHEN and CDR2 SYDVKM. V shed 8 bases, J shed 7 bases, and the junction held 9 bases outside the gene matches. Here the CDR3 reads CASLNTGGRQPQHF. The CDR3 DNA sequence: TGTGCCAGCTTGAATACAGGGGGCCGCCAGCCCCAGCATTTT.

V usage is TRBV5-1 and J usage is TRBJ1-4; D possibly corresponds to TRBD1 (5 bases). Trimming took off 0 bases at V and 5 bases at J, with 11 bases between the two ends. The CDR3 is 15 residues long. CDR1 and CDR2 from the germline V gene are SGHRS and YFSETQ. CDR3 coding DNA: TGCGCCAGCAGCTTGGCAGGGTTGGGGAATGAAAAACTGTTTTTT. It codes for CASSLAGLGNEKLFF.

This chain links TRBV6-1 with TRBJ1-5; 7 nucleotides match TRBD1. Germline CDR1 and CDR2: MNHNS and SASEGT. This CDR3 has 13 amino acids. The ends lost 7 bases at V and 5 bases at J; junction bases unmatched: 5. The CDR3 DNA is TGTGCCAGCACCACCCAGGGGGATCAGCCCCAGCATTTT. It specifies CASTTQGDQPQHF.